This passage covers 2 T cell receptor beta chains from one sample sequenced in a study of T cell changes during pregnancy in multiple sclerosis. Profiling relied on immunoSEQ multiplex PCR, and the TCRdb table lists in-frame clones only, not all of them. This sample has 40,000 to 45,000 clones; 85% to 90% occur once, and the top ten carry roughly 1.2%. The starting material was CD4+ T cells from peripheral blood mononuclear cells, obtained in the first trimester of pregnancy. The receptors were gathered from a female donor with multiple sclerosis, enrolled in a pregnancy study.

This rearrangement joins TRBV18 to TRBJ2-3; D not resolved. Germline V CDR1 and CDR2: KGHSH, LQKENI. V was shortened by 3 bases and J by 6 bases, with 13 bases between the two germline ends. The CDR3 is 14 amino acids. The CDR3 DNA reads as TGTGCCAGCTCACCTCAGGCCCCCCGGGATACGCAGTATTTT. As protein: CASSPQAPRDTQYF.

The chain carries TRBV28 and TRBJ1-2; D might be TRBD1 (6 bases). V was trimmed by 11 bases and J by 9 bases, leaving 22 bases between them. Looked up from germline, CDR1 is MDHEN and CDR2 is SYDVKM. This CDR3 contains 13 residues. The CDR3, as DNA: TGTGCCGGATCGGACGCACAGGGCAAGCGCTACACCTTC. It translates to CAGSDAQGKRYTF.